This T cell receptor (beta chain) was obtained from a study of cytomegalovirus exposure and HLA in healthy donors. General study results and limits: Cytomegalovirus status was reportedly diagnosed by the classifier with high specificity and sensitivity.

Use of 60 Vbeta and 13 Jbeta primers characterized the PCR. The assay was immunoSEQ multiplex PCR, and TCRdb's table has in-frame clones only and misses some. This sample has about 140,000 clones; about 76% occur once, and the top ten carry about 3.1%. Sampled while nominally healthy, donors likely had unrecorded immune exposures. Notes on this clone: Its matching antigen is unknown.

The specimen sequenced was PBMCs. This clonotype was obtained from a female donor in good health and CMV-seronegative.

CDR3 protein: CAWSSGQGIGQPQHF. The CDR3 DNA reads TGTGCCTGGAGTTCGGGACAGGGGATCGGTCAGCCCCAGCATTTT. This chain connects TRBV30 to TRBJ1-5, with 10 bases that match TRBD1. CDR3 length: 15 residues. After removal of 2 bases from V and 6 bases from J, the junction contained 7 bases not matched to a gene. CDR1 and CDR2 from the germline V gene are GTSNPN and SVGIG (reference sequence).